This T cell receptor beta chain comes out of a study of T-cell reconstitution after alpha-beta-depleted transplantation in children. The germline V gene encodes CDR1 DFQATT and CDR2 SNEGSKA (reference sequence). The CDR3 runs to 13 residues. Findings and caveats of the study: Once a year had passed after transplant, T-cell counts and diversity came mostly from newly produced T cells.

On this clonotype itself: As yet, its antigen is unknown.

Unique molecular identifiers were incorporated into the prepared TCRbeta library. From the PCR reads, TCRdb called clonotypes with MiXCR, one entry per CDR3 protein. The profile shows 500,000 or so distinct CDR3 sequences, about an eighth of them singletons. The rearrangement uses TRBV20-1 and TRBJ2-3; 10 bases map to TRBD2. Sample: PBMCs, mostly from graft donor cells, taken 180 days after TCRalphabeta/CD19-depleted stem cell transplant. This TCR derives from a female patient under 10 years old who had a stem cell transplant for aplastic anemia, so the T cells may come from the graft donor. The CDR3 nucleotides are TGCAGGGAGCGGGAGGGCTACACAGATACGCAGTATTTT. It is translated as CREREGYTDTQYF.